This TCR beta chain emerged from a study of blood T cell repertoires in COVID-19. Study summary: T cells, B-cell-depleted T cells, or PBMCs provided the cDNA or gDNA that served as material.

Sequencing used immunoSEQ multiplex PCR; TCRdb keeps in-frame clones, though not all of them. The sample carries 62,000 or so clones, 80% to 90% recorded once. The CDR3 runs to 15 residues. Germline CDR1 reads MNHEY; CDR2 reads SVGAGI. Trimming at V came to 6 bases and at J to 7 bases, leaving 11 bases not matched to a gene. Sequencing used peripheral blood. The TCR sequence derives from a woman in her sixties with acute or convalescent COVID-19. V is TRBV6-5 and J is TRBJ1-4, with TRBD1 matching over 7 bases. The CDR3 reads CASRGPPNRGEKLFF. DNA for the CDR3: TGTGCCAGCAGGGGTCCGCCGAACAGGGGTGAAAAACTGTTTTTT.